Listed below are T cell receptor beta chains from one sample, sequenced in a study of blood T cell repertoires in COVID-19. Sequencing was performed with immunoSEQ multiplex PCR; in TCRdb, only in-frame clones are kept and a portion is missing. The table records around 100,000 clones, approximately 80% of them present only once. Sequencing used peripheral blood. Receptor source: a man aged 55 to 69 with acute or convalescent COVID-19. The CDR3 runs from the conserved cysteine through the conserved F or W. Each record gives: D gene, V gene, clone size, J gene, CDR3 protein, CDR3 DNA. D genes are given only for firm matches. Size is omitted from some rows. Given values are once, few, many or a class for expanded clones.

>-|TRBV6-5|once|TRBJ2-7
CASSYRVPYEQYF
TGTGCCAGCAGTTACCGGGTACCCTACGAGCAGTACTTC
>-|TRBV6-6|-|TRBJ1-6
CASRTQGLDNSPLHF
TGTGCCAGCAGGACTCAGGGCCTGGATAATTCACCCCTCCACTTT
>-|TRBV2|-|TRBJ2-1
CASSLRGIMEAGQTYNEQFF
TGTGCCAGCAGTCTAAGAGGCATAATGGAGGCAGGTCAAACTTACAATGAGCAGTTCTTC
>TRBD1|TRBV6-2/TRBV6-3|few|TRBJ1-1
CASSRTGIEAFF
TGTGCCAGCAGTCGGACAGGTATTGAAGCTTTCTTT
>-|TRBV20-1|-|TRBJ2-5
CSASPQQETQYF
TGCAGTGCTAGTCCACAACAAGAGACCCAGTACTTC
>-|TRBV6-4|few|TRBJ1-1
CASSDRGLTEAFF
TGTGCCAGCAGTGACAGGGGTCTCACTGAAGCTTTCTTT
>-|TRBV7-2|-|TRBJ1-1
CASSLVGTNTEAFF
TGTGCCAGCAGCTTAGTCGGGACTAACACTGAAGCTTTCTTT
>TRBD1|TRBV6-2/TRBV6-3|-|TRBJ1-5
CASSDRVGQPQHF
TGTGCCAGCAGCGACAGGGTTGGCCAGCCCCAGCATTTT
>TRBD1|TRBV10-3|-|TRBJ1-2
CAISERGARDSYGYTF
TGTGCCATCAGTGAGAGGGGGGCCCGGGACAGTTATGGCTACACCTTC
>-|TRBV29-1|-|TRBJ1-5
CSVATNSDNQPQHF
TGCAGCGTTGCGACGAACAGTGACAATCAGCCCCAGCATTTT
>TRBD2|TRBV5-1|-|TRBJ2-1
CASSLPSSGRALNEQFF
TGCGCCAGCAGCTTGCCTTCTAGCGGGAGGGCTTTGAATGAGCAGTTCTTC
>TRBD1|TRBV7-9|-|TRBJ1-2
CASSLAGTETYTF
TGTGCCAGCAGCTTAGCAGGGACAGAAACCTACACCTTC
>TRBD1|TRBV5-1|-|TRBJ2-7
CASSLAGQGAGEQYF
TGCGCCAGCAGCTTGGCGGGACAGGGGGCAGGTGAGCAGTACTTC
>-|TRBV3-1/TRBV3-2|-|TRBJ2-5
CATGRLAEETQYF
TGTGCCACCGGCCGGCTAGCTGAAGAGACCCAGTACTTC
>TRBD1|TRBV6-5|-|TRBJ1-6
CASSYRDSPNSPLHF
TGTGCCAGCAGTTACCGGGACAGCCCTAATTCACCCCTCCACTTT
>TRBD2|TRBV5-4|-|TRBJ2-1
CASSLGLAGYSSYNEQFF
TGTGCCAGCAGCTTGGGACTAGCGGGCTATAGCTCCTACAATGAGCAGTTCTTC
>-|TRBV20-1|once|TRBJ1-1
CSARDVIQSFF
TGCAGTGCTAGAGATGTGATTCAGTCTTTCTTT
>TRBD1|TRBV6-1|once|TRBJ2-7
CASSEAERGQKYF
TGTGCCAGCAGTGAAGCGGAAAGGGGGCAGAAGTACTTC
>TRBD1|TRBV9|-|TRBJ2-2
CASSRQGAGSELFF
TGTGCCAGCAGCCGCCAGGGGGCGGGCTCGGAGCTGTTTTTT
>-|TRBV6-1|-|TRBJ2-3
CASSDLGNTDTQYF
TGTGCCAGCAGTGACCTAGGAAACACAGATACGCAGTATTTT
>TRBD2|TRBV5-4|-|TRBJ2-1
CASSLELAGGQDEQFF
TGTGCCAGCAGCTTGGAGCTAGCGGGGGGGCAGGATGAGCAGTTCTTC
>-|TRBV19|-|TRBJ1-5
CASSILGAGQPQHF
TGTGCCAGTAGTATTTTGGGGGCAGGTCAGCCCCAGCATTTT
>-|TRBV24-1|-|TRBJ2-2
CATSQSGRELFF
TGTGCCACCAGCCAATCAGGGAGGGAGCTGTTTTTT
>-|TRBV5-8|-|TRBJ1-5
CASSLAWGRGNQPQHF
TGTGCCAGCAGCTTGGCCTGGGGGCGGGGCAATCAGCCCCAGCATTTT
>TRBD2|TRBV28|once|TRBJ2-1
CASSSPGLGNSGQFF
TGTGCCAGCAGTTCTCCGGGACTAGGGAATTCGGGGCAGTTCTTC
>-|TRBV19|few|TRBJ1-6
CASRGSSYNSPLHF
TGTGCCAGTAGAGGGAGCTCCTATAATTCACCCCTCCACTTT
>-|TRBV4-1|-|TRBJ2-3
CASSQVREFTDTQYF
TGCGCCAGCAGTCAAGTACGGGAGTTCACAGATACGCAGTATTTT
>-|TRBV3-1/TRBV3-2|-|TRBJ1-3
CASSRAIYSGNTIYF
TGTGCCAGCAGCCGGGCCATATACTCTGGAAACACCATATATTTT
>TRBD2|TRBV29-1|few|TRBJ2-7
CSVASGGHSYEQYF
TGCAGCGTTGCCAGCGGGGGGCACTCCTACGAGCAGTACTTC
>TRBD1|TRBV5-4|-|TRBJ1-6
CASSWGQGVSPLHF
TGTGCCAGCAGCTGGGGACAGGGGGTTTCACCCCTCCACTTT
>-|TRBV6-5|-|TRBJ1-2
CASSPTGNTYGYTF
TGTGCCAGCAGCCCGACAGGAAATACCTATGGCTACACCTTC
>-|TRBV6-5|-|TRBJ1-3
CASSYSRETGNTIYF
TGTGCCAGCAGTTACTCGAGGGAGACGGGAAACACCATATATTTT
>-|TRBV7-9|-|TRBJ1-3
CASFGTGGASGNTIYF
TGTGCCAGCTTCGGGACGGGGGGAGCATCTGGAAACACCATATATTTT
>-|TRBV27|-|TRBJ2-7
CASSLLYSSYEQYF
TGTGCCAGCAGTTTACTATACAGCTCCTACGAGCAGTACTTC
>-|TRBV5-1|many|TRBJ2-7
CASRTEAYEQYF
TGCGCCAGCAGGACAGAAGCCTACGAGCAGTACTTC
>TRBD1|TRBV7-2|few|TRBJ1-2
CASSTGQGGGYTF
TGTGCCAGCAGCACCGGACAGGGTGGGGGCTACACCTTC
>TRBD2|TRBV28|once|TRBJ2-7
CASSFAGREYEQYF
TGTGCCAGCAGTTTTGCAGGGAGGGAGTACGAGCAGTACTTC
>-|TRBV2|-|TRBJ2-5
CASSGSQGQETQYF
TGTGCCAGCAGTGGGTCACAGGGACAAGAGACCCAGTACTTC
>-|TRBV11-2|few|TRBJ2-1
CASSASGNYNEQFF
TGTGCCAGCAGCGCCAGCGGAAACTACAATGAGCAGTTCTTC
>TRBD1|TRBV11-2|many|TRBJ2-3
CASSLDRATDTQYF
TGTGCCAGCAGCTTGGACAGGGCAACAGATACGCAGTATTTT
>-|TRBV28|-|TRBJ1-2
CASSFNSYYGYTF
TGTGCCAGCAGTTTCAACAGCTACTATGGCTACACCTTC
>-|TRBV3-1/TRBV3-2|-|TRBJ1-2
CASTPGAGDGYTF
TGTGCCAGCACCCCGGGGGCGGGAGATGGCTACACCTTC
>-|TRBV24-1|-|TRBJ2-1
CATSDLPRDYPSSYNEQFF
TGTGCCACCAGTGATTTGCCTAGAGACTACCCGAGCTCCTACAATGAGCAGTTCTTC
>-|TRBV27|-|TRBJ2-4
CASSLARRNIQYF
TGTGCCAGCAGTTTGGCCCGCAGGAACATTCAGTACTTC
>-|TRBV5-4|-|TRBJ1-1
CASSLATQEWGTEAFF
TGTGCCAGCAGCTTGGCCACACAGGAATGGGGCACTGAAGCTTTCTTT
>TRBD1|TRBV6-5|-|TRBJ2-7
CASRQGAYEQYF
TGTGCCAGCAGACAGGGGGCCTACGAGCAGTACTTC
>TRBD1|TRBV29-1|-|TRBJ1-2
CSVEGTGTRGYTF
TGCAGCGTTGAAGGGACAGGGACGAGGGGCTACACCTTC
>TRBD2|TRBV5-4|-|TRBJ2-3
CASSSTSGGTDTQYF
TGTGCCAGCAGCTCGACTAGCGGGGGGACAGATACGCAGTATTTT
>TRBD1|TRBV6-5|-|TRBJ2-7
CATLLDRGRYEQYF
TGTGCCACCCTCCTGGACAGGGGGCGCTACGAGCAGTACTTC
>-|TRBV29-1|-|TRBJ1-1
CSVQGYNTEAFF
TGCAGCGTACAGGGATACAACACTGAAGCTTTCTTT
>TRBD1|TRBV7-6|-|TRBJ1-4
CASSSRTGYNEKLFF
TGTGCCAGCAGCTCCAGGACAGGGTATAATGAAAAACTGTTTTTT
>-|TRBV7-9|few|TRBJ2-1
CASSSWRVGTGGNEQFF
TGTGCCAGCAGCTCTTGGCGGGTCGGGACTGGGGGCAATGAGCAGTTCTTC
>TRBD2|TRBV19|-|TRBJ2-2
CASSIREGRTGELFF
TGTGCCAGTAGTATCCGGGAGGGCCGCACCGGGGAGCTGTTTTTT
>TRBD1|TRBV2|-|TRBJ1-1
CASRTRTGENTEAFF
TGTGCCAGCAGGACTCGGACAGGCGAGAACACTGAAGCTTTCTTT
>-|TRBV7-9|-|TRBJ2-5
CASTLSGIGGQETQYF
TGTGCCAGCACTCTATCTGGGATAGGGGGACAAGAGACCCAGTACTTC